A selection of T cell receptor beta chains follows, all from one sample in a study of radiotherapy plus CTLA-4 blockade in lung cancer. Libraries were prepared by immunoSEQ multiplex PCR; TCRdb keeps only in-frame clonotypes and omits some of them. The sample consists of 100,000 or so clones, approximately 80% of them appearing once. Sample: peripheral blood, taken from a patient treated with radiotherapy plus ipilimumab. The receptor set was obtained from a human donor with non-small cell lung cancer that progressed on radiotherapy plus ipilimumab. Both conserved end residues are part of each CDR3. A D gene is named only where the DNA matches it firmly. Size is omitted from some rows. Given values are once, few, many or a class for expanded clones.

V	D	size	J	DNA	CDR3
TRBV6-1	NA	NA	TRBJ2-7	TGTGCCACATCGACCCCAGGCTACGAGCAGTACTTC	CATSTPGYEQYF
TRBV6-4	TRBD2	once	TRBJ2-1	TGTGCCAGCAGTGACTCTGCGGGAGGGCCGCCCTACAATGAGCAGTTCTTC	CASSDSAGGPPYNEQFF
TRBV10-3	NA	NA	TRBJ1-4	TGTGCCATCAGTTTTCAACAGGGTGACAATGAAAAACTGTTTTTT	CAISFQQGDNEKLFF
TRBV4-1	TRBD1	NA	TRBJ2-7	TGCGCCAGCAGACCCCGGGACAGCAACTACGAGCAGTACTTC	CASRPRDSNYEQYF
TRBV4-1	NA	NA	TRBJ1-5	TGCGCCAGCAGCCAAGTCGGTGGAGGGAATCAGCCCCAGCATTTT	CASSQVGGGNQPQHF
TRBV28	NA	NA	TRBJ2-1	TGTGCCAGCGGACTCGGGAGAATAGGTGAGCAGTTCTTC	CASGLGRIGEQFF
TRBV11-2	NA	NA	TRBJ2-1	TGTGCCAGCAGGCAGTGGGGTTTCTCCTACAATGAGCAGTTCTTC	CASRQWGFSYNEQFF
TRBV9	TRBD2	once	TRBJ2-1	TGTGCCAGCAGCGTTTCGACTAGCGGGATCGGAAATGAGCAGTTCTTC	CASSVSTSGIGNEQFF
TRBV4-2	NA	NA	TRBJ2-1	TGTGCCAGCAGCCAAGGGGGGGTAATAGCGGCATCTGGCAATGAGCAGTTCTTC	CASSQGGVIAASGNEQFF
TRBV15	TRBD2	NA	TRBJ2-1	TGTGCCGCCAGCAGAGATGCCGGGACTAGCTCTATTGTCGGGATAAAGGGTGAGCAGTTCTTC	CAASRDAGTSSIVGIKGEQFF
TRBV28	NA	NA	TRBJ2-7	TGTGCCAGCAGTTTATCGGCGCCGCAGGGGCGCAAACTCCTCCAGTACTTC	CASSLSAPQGRKLLQYF
TRBV29-1	TRBD2	once	TRBJ2-7	TGCAGCGCTTCTAGCGGGAGAGGCTACGAGCAGTACTTC	CSASSGRGYEQYF
TRBV9	NA	NA	TRBJ2-3	TGTGCCAGCCAGAGCGGGCCAGGCGGCACAGATACGCAGTATTTT	CASQSGPGGTDTQYF
TRBV10-3	NA	NA	TRBJ2-1	TGTGCCATCAGTGAGTCAGACCCTAGCTCCTACAATGAGCAGTTCTTC	CAISESDPSSYNEQFF
TRBV28	TRBD1	NA	TRBJ1-2	TGTGCCAGCAGTCTCCCGGGACAGGGTAACTATGGCTACACCTTC	CASSLPGQGNYGYTF
TRBV9	TRBD2	NA	TRBJ2-7	TGTGCCAGCAGCCCCTTTGGAGCGGGGTCCTACGAGCAGTACTTC	CASSPFGAGSYEQYF